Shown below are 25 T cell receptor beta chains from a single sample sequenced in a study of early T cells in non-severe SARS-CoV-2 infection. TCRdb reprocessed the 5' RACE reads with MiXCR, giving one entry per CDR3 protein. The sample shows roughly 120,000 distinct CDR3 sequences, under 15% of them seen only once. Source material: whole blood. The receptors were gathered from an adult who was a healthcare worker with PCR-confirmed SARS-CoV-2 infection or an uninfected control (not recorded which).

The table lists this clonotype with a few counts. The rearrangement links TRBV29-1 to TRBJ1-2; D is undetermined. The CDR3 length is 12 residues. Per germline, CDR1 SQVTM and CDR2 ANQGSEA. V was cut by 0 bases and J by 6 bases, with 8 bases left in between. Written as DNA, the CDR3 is TGCAGCGTTGAAGATATGGGCCATGGCTACACCTTC. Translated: CSVEDMGHGYTF.

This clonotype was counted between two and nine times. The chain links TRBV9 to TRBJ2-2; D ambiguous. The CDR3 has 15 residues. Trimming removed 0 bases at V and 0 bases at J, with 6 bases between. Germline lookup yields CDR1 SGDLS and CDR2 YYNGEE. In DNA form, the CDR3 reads TGTGCCAGCAGCGTAGGCATGTCGAACACCGGGGAGCTGTTTTTT. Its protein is CASSVGMSNTGELFF.

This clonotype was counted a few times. For the CDR3, the DNA is TGCGCCAGCAGCTTCGGCGGGGCTGGCTACGAGCAGTACTTC. Translation gives CASSFGGAGYEQYF. The J gene is TRBJ2-7, the V gene TRBV5-1, with D perhaps matching TRBD2 (6 bases). CDR1 is SGHRS and CDR2 is YFSETQ in the germline V gene. The CDR3 runs to 14 residues. Trimming removed 2 bases at V and 3 bases at J, with 12 bases between.

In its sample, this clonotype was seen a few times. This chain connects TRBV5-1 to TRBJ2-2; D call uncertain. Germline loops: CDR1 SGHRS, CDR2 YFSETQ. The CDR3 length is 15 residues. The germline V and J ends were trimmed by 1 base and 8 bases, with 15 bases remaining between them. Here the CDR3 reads CASSLSTVPPGELFF. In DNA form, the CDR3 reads TGCGCCAGCAGCTTGAGCACGGTCCCACCTGGGGAGCTGTTTTTT.

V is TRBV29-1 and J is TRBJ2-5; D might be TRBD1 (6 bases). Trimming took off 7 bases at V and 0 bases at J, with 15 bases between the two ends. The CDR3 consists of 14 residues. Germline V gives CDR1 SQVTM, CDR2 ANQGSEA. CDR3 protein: CSALRDINQETQYF. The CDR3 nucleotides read TGCAGCGCCCTCCGGGACATCAACCAAGAGACCCAGTACTTC. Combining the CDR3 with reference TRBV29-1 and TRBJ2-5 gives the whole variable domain SAVISQKPSRDICQRGTSLTIQCQVDSQVTMMFWYRQQPGQSLTLIATANQGSEATYESGFVIDKFPISRPNLTFSTLTVSNMSPEDSSIYLCSALRDINQETQYFGPGTRLLVL.

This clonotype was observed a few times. CDR3 in DNA: TGCAGTGCTCTCAGGGCGAGCTATGGCTACACCTTC. As protein: CSALRASYGYTF. The chain is built from TRBV20-1 and TRBJ1-2; perhaps TRBD1 as D (5 bases). CDR1 is DFQATT and CDR2 is SNEGSKA in the germline V gene (reference sequence). The ends were cut back, 5 bases at V and 4 bases at J, with 11 bases in the middle. The CDR3 totals 12 residues.

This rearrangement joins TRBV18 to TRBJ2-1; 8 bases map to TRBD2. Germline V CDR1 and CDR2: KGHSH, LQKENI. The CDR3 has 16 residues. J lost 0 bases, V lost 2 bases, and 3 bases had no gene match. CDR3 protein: CASSPASGSSYNEQFF. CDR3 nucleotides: TGTGCCAGCTCACCAGCGAGCGGGAGCTCCTACAATGAGCAGTTCTTC.

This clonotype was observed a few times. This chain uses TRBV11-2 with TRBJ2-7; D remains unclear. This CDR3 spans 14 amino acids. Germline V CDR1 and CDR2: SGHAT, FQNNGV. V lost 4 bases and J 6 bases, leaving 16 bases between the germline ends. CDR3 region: CASSSLQAGLEQYF. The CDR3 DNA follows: TGTGCCAGCAGCTCCCTCCAGGCCGGCCTCGAGCAGTACTTC.

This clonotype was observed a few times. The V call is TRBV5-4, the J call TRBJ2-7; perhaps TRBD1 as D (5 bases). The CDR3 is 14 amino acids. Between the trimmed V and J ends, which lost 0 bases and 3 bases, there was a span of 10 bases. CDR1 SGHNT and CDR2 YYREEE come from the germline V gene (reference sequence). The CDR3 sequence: CASSLGAGNYEQYF. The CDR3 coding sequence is TGTGCCAGCAGCTTGGGGGCAGGGAACTACGAGCAGTACTTC. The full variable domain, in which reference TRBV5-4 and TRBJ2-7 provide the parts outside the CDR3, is ETGVTQSPTHLIKTRGQQVTLRCSSQSGHNTVSWYQQALGQGPQFIFQYYREEENGRGNFPPRFSGLQFPNYSSELNVNALELDDSALYLCASSLGAGNYEQYFGPGTRLTVT.

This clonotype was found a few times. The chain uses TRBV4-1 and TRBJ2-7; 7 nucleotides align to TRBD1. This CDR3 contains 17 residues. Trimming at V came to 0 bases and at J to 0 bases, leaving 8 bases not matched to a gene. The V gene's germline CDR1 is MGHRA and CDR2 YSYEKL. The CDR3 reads CASSQDRQGSLSYEQYF. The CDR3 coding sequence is TGCGCCAGCAGCCAAGACCGACAGGGTTCCCTCTCCTACGAGCAGTACTTC.

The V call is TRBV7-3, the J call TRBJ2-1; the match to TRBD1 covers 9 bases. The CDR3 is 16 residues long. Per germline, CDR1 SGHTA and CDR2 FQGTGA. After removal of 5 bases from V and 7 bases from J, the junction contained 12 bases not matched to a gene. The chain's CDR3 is CASSPTTGGGLNEQFF. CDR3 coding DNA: TGTGCCAGCAGCCCCACAACAGGGGGCGGATTGAATGAGCAGTTCTTC.

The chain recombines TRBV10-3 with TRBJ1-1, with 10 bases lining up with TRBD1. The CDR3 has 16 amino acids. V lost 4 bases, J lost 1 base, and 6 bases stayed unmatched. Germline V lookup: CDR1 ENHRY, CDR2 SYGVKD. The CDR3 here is CAISVRGDRGNTEAFF. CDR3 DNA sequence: TGTGCCATCAGTGTCCGGGGGGACAGGGGGAACACTGAAGCTTTCTTT.

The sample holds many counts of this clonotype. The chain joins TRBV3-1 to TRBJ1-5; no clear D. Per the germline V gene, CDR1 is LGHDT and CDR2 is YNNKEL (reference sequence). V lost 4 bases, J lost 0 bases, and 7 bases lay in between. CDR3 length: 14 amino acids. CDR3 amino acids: CASSPLSSNQPQHF. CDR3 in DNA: TGTGCCAGCAGCCCCCTCAGTAGCAATCAGCCCCAGCATTTT.

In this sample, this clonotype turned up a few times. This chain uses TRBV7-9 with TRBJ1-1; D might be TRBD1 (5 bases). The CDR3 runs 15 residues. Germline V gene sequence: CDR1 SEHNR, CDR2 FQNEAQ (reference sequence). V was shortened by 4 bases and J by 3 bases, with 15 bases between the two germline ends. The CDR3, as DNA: TGTGCCAGCAGCTCCCGGGGCGGGGGAGACACTGAAGCTTTCTTT. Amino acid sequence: CASSSRGGGDTEAFF.

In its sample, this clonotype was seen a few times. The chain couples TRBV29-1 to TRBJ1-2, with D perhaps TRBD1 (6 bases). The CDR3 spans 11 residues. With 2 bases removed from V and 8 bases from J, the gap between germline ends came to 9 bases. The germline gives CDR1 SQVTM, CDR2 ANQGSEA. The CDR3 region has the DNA TGCAGCGTTGAACACAGGGTAGGCTACACCTTC. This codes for CSVEHRVGYTF.

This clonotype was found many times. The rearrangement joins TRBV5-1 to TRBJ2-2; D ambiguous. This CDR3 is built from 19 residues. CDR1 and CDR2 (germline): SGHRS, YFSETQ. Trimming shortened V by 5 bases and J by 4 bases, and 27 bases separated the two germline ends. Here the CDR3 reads CASSYQAKSYPNLTGELFF. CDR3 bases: TGCGCCAGCAGTTACCAGGCAAAATCCTACCCGAACCTCACCGGGGAGCTGTTTTTT.

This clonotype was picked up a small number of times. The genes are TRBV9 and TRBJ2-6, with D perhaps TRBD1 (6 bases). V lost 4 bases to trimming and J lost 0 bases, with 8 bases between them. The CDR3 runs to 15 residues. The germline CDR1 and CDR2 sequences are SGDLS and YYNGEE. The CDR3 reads CASSKQGSGANVLTF. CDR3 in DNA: TGTGCCAGCAGCAAACAGGGCTCTGGGGCCAACGTCCTGACTTTC.

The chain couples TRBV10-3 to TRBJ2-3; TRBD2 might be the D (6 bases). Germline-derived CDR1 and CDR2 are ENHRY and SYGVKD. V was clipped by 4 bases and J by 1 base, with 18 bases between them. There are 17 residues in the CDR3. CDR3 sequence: CAISGRVSGERTDTQYF. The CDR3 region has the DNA TGTGCCATCAGTGGAAGGGTTAGCGGCGAACGCACAGATACGCAGTATTTT.

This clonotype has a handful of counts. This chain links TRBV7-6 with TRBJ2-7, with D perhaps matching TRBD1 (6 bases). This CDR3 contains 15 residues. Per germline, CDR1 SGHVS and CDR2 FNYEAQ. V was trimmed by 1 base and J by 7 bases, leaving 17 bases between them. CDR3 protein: CASSLEQGKQIEQYF. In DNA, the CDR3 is TGTGCCAGCAGCTTAGAGCAGGGGAAACAGATTGAGCAGTACTTC.

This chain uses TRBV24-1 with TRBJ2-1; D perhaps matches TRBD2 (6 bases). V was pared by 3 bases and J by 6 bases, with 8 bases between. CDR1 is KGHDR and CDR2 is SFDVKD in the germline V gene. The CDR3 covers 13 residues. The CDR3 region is CATSDGDFNEQFF. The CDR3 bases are TGTGCCACCAGTGATGGGGACTTCAATGAGCAGTTCTTC.

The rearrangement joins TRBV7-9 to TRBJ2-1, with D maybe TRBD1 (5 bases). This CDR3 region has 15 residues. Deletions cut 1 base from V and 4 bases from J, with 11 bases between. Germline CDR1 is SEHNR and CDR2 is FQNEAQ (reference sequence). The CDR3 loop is CASSLGQGVYNEQFF. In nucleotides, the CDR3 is TGTGCCAGCAGCTTAGGGCAGGGTGTGTACAATGAGCAGTTCTTC.

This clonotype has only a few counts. The CDR3 sequence is CASKRYTTGENTGELFF. The CDR3 DNA reads TGTGCCAGTAAACGGTATACGACAGGGGAAAACACCGGGGAGCTGTTTTTT. The rearrangement joins TRBV19 to TRBJ2-2, with 8 nucleotides matching TRBD1. The CDR3 covers 17 residues. V dropped 7 bases and J dropped 2; count of bases not matched to a gene: 12. Looked up from germline, CDR1 is LNHDA and CDR2 is SQIVND (reference sequence). Full variable domain (outside the CDR3, taken from reference TRBV19 and TRBJ2-2): DGGITQSPKYLFRKEGQNVTLSCEQNLNHDAMYWYRQDPGQGLRLIYYSQIVNDFQKGDIAEGYSVSREKKESFPLTVTSAQKNPTAFYLCASKRYTTGENTGELFFGEGSRLTVL.

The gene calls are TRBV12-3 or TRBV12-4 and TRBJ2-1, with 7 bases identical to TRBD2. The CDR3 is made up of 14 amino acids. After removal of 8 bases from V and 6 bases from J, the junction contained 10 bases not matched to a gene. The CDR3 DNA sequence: TGTGCCAGCGAGAGCGGGGCCCCTTTCAATGAGCAGTTCTTC. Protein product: CASESGAPFNEQFF.

Here the CDR3 reads CASSIGGSSGANVLTF. The CDR3 bases are TGTGCCAGCAGCATTGGGGGGAGCTCTGGGGCCAACGTCCTGACTTTC. The rearrangement links TRBV5-4 to TRBJ2-6, with TRBD2 as a possible D gene (6 bases). The V gene's germline CDR1 is SGHNT and CDR2 YYREEE (reference sequence). CDR3 size: 16 residues. V dropped 4 bases and J dropped 0 bases, with 11 bases sitting between them.

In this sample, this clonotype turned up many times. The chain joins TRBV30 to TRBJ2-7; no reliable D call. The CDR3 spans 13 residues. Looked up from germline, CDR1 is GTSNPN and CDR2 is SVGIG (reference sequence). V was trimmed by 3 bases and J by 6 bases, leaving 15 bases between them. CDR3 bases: TGTGCCTGGAGGCCCGGAAATTCGGGCGAGCAGTACTTC. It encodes CAWRPGNSGEQYF.